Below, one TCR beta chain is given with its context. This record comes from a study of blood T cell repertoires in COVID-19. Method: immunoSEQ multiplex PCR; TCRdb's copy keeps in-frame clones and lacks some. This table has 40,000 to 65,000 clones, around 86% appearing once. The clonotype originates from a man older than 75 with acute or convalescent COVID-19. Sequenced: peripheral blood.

CDR3 amino acids: CASSYGTGDGNTIYF. As DNA, the CDR3 is TGTGCCAGCAGTTACGGGACAGGGGACGGAAACACCATATATTTT. The V and J genes are TRBV6-5 and TRBJ1-3, with 10 bases aligning to TRBD1. Germline assignment: CDR1 MNHEY and CDR2 SVGAGI. The CDR3 extends over 15 amino acids. With 2 bases clipped from V and 4 bases from J, the junction kept 2 bases outside the gene matches.